This TCR beta chain was documented in a study of blood T cell repertoires in COVID-19 (dated by TCRdb to the early 2020s). About the full investigation: Samples from collaborators originated in the United States, Italy and Spain and spanned both the acute and convalescent phases of COVID-19. The material from the prospective study consisted of cDNA or gDNA derived from T cells, B-cell-depleted T cells, or PBMCs. Deeply sampled blood TCRbeta repertoires from subjects exposed to, actively infected with, or recovered from COVID-19 were included in the dataset. The repertoires were released in a freely available public database meant as a resource for research on the immune response to SARS-CoV-2. Samples were obtained from the ongoing ImmuneRACE study (first 160 participants) and from some 1,300 subjects provided by 6 global collaborators. Sample metadata almost always included a de-identified subject ID, COVID-19 status, age in years and sex. Where available, HLA class I and class II types were obtained from metadata supplied by the sample provider rather than from assay-based typing.

Collaborating institutions collected whole blood in K2EDTA tubes following their own protocols. For TCRbeta analysis, collaborators shipped samples in one of three forms: frozen whole blood, isolated PBMCs, or DNA extracted from either of those sample types. V loses 6 bases at its end and J loses 1 base; junction bases beyond the gene matches: 10. The CDR3, from cysteine to phenylalanine, totals 17 residues. CDR3 DNA is the only sequence kept; it has 51 bases, read in frame from the first base. The germline V gene supplies CDR1 SNHLY and CDR2 FYNNEI. TCRbeta CDR3 regions were amplified from genomic DNA by means of the immunoSEQ Assay, a bias-controlled multiplex PCR. Turning to the authors' computational methods: Within the assay, amplification of reference gene primers was used to estimate how many nucleated cells each sample contained. To quantify the absolute abundance of each unique TCRbeta CDR3 rearrangement, sequence reads were collapsed and filtered. For each sample, productive Simpson clonality was calculated as the square root of Simpson's diversity index across productive rearrangements. The source is immuneACCESS, and TCRdb retained only in-frame sequences with V and J called. Part of the clones is not carried over; for the studies checked, unresolved V genes explain less than half of this, and the remainder is unexplained. V and J calls and clone size are given by that table; D and trimming were obtained from the DNA. Across this sample there are 30,000 to 45,000 clones, with 88% seen only once. The biggest ten clones account for approximately 10% of the sample.

A remark on this clone: Its binding antigen is unknown. Nothing much larger sits one base from this clone, and base qualities are not available.

Broader findings and caveats from the paper: Clinical and demographic metadata were provided uncurated, with the amount varying by source and participant.

The chain was built from TRBV2 and TRBJ2-3, and TRBD2 matches 10 of the central bases. Sequencing used peripheral blood. This clonotype originated in a man in his sixties with active COVID-19. The bases are TGTGCCAGCAGACGTTGGACTAGCGGATCCGGCACAGATACGCAGTATTTT. Its amino acids are CASRRWTSGSGTDTQYF.